This TCR beta chain was retrieved from a study of spatial heterogeneity in lung cancer. Regarding time point: sample taken at primary tumor resection. TCRdb reprocessed the 5' RACE reads with MiXCR, giving one entry per CDR3 protein. The table shows about 3,000 distinct CDR3 sequences, with roughly 17% occurring only once. As to this clonotype: Its specificity is not known.

Findings and limits, study-wide: One measure, the expanded intratumoral alpha and beta TCR count, tracked tumor mutation counts.

Germline loops: CDR1 LGHDT, CDR2 YNNKEL (reference sequence). CDR3 length equals 15 residues. The V and J ends lost 4 bases and 4 bases respectively, with 14 bases between them. This specimen consisted of lung tumor tissue, obtained at surgery. The source of this sequence is a male donor with early-stage non-small cell lung cancer. J is TRBJ2-1 and V is TRBV3-1; maybe TRBD2 (6 bases). DNA of the CDR3: TGTGCCAGCAGCCTCGAGGGTAGCGGTTACAATGAGCAGTTCTTC. This translates into CASSLEGSGYNEQFF.